The following is a T cell receptor (beta chain) sequence with its context. Its antigen is not known. The CDR3 consists of 14 residues. The junction had 4 bases not matched to a gene; V was cut back by 7 bases and J by 5 bases. Germline CDR1 is SNHLY and CDR2 is FYNNEI. Measured with immunoSEQ multiplex PCR; TCRdb has only the in-frame clones, and not every one. The data show over 150,000 clones, about nine tenths seen once. The entry originates in a study of T cell responses to AZD1222 COVID-19 vaccine. At the level of the study: Second-dose timings of about 4 or about 12 weeks were pooled. Study findings and constraints: Sampled repertoires all dated from after the peak T cell response. Along spike, vaccine-associated CD4 TCRs were found throughout, with dominance at 160-218 and 743-854. Only five or six people who got AZD1222 tested seropositive at baseline.

The rearrangement uses TRBV2 and TRBJ1-5, with 11 bases that match TRBD1. The starting material was peripheral blood, obtained on day 0 of AZD1222 vaccination. The TCR was taken from an adult in good health. CDR3 loop: CASKGTGGYQPQHF. Written as DNA, the CDR3 is TGTGCCAGCAAAGGGACAGGGGGGTATCAGCCCCAGCATTTT.